Listed here is a single TCR beta chain. Which antigen it targets is not known. No base qualities exist here, and no much larger clone lies one base off it. The data stem from a study of healthy donors' naive CD4 and CD8 T cells (dated by TCRdb to 2013 to 2016). At the level of the whole study: Donors were selected to cover three age groups (20-25, 40-50 and 60-70 years, roughly 6 each), with a mean age of roughly 43, and half of the donors were female. The TCR alpha libraries followed the same workflow as the beta chain, except for a newly designed primer set that covered all functional IMGT alpha gene variants. Rearranged TCR alpha and beta chains from naive CD4+ and CD8+ T cells were sequenced in the study to test how TCR variation relates to lineage commitment. The peripheral blood mononuclear cells came from some 18 individuals who were healthy and unrelated. The donors were HLA-typed by sequencing at HLA-A, -B, -C, -DRB1, -DQB1 and -DPB1, using the SBTexcellerator protocol, an ABI3130xl analyzer and SBTengine software. What the authors observed across the whole study: Most V and J gene segments were reportedly biased between naive CD4+ and CD8+ cells, consistently across donors and independent of HLA genotype. In both chains, CD4+ lineage was linked to a positively charged CDR3, whereas CD8+ lineage was linked to a negatively charged CDR3. Alpha and beta chains were sequenced in bulk and could not be paired, so combined chain effects were not evaluated. Taken together, V genes, J genes and CDR3 charge appeared to account for roughly an eighth of the variance in CD4/CD8 propensity, mostly acting in an additive way. The study did not directly address possible repertoire bias arising from homeostatic proliferation of naive T cells.

Cells with a CD4+CD8-CD45RO-CD45RA+ profile were isolated by FACS and defined as naive CD4+ T cells, and those with a CD8+CD4-CD45RA+CD27bright profile were defined as naive CD8+ T cells. Antibodies against CD4 (RPA-T4), CD8 (SK1), CD27 (O323), CD45RA (HI100) and CD45RO (UCHL1) were used for sorting. Reading from cysteine to phenylalanine, the CDR3 counts 13 amino acids. This entry keeps only the CDR3 DNA: 39 bases, framed from base 1. Between the V and J ends, shortened by 3 bases and 6 bases respectively, the junction contains 11 bases. Per the germline V gene, MNHEY is the CDR1 and SVGAGI is the CDR2. The sequencing machine was a 454 GS FLX Titanium. A previously published linear amplification protocol was used to construct TCR libraries from 500 ng of total RNA. Sequencing was performed on the Roche/454 Genome Sequencer with Titanium chemistry. The original methods were these. 78,498 rearranged TCR alpha transcripts were sequenced from 5 or 6 of the healthy donors. Duplicate transcripts were removed, and each unique TCR clonotype was defined by its CDR3 junction following IMGT nomenclature. In R 2.13.0, logistic regression modeled CD4 versus CD8 status on V and J genes, adjusting for donor effects, with Bonferroni correction for multiple testing. Through fastp at Q25 and MiXCR, TCRdb rebuilt clones from the public reads, retaining in-frame beta chains. Each entry merges the rows of one CDR3 protein and shows their most common DNA and genes. The V and J calls shown here were made by TCRdb, not taken from the authors' results. The sample table holds around 180,000 distinct CDR3 sequences, of which 65% to 80% were seen once. The ten biggest clones cover roughly 2.3% of the sample.

Material: naive CD4+ and CD8+ T cells sorted from blood, pooled from several donors. The cell subset or site label, read with the paper, signifies: FACS-sorted naive CD4+ (CD45RO-CD45RA+) and naive CD8+ (CD45RA+CD27bright) T cells. The TCR comes from a pool of human donors in good health; the sample pools cells from several healthy donors. The V and J genes are TRBV6-5 and TRBJ1-2; the D segment could be TRBD1, given 5 matching bases. The CDR3 region reads CASSYVAGNGYTF. The DNA is TGTGCCAGCAGTTATGTGGCAGGGAATGGCTACACCTTC.